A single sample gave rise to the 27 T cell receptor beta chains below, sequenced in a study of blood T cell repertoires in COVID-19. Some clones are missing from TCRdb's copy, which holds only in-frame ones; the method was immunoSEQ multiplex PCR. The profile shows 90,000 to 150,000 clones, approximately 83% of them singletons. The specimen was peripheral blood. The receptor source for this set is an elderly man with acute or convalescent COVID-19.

CDR3 coding DNA: TGTGCCAGCAGTTACTTAGGGACACTGAACACTGAAGCTTTCTTT. Residues: CASSYLGTLNTEAFF. The rearrangement uses TRBV6-5 and TRBJ1-1, with D perhaps matching TRBD1 (6 bases). V was trimmed by 1 base and J by 0 bases, leaving 9 bases between them. The CDR3 extends over 15 amino acids. CDR1 and CDR2 (germline): MNHEY, SVGAGI.

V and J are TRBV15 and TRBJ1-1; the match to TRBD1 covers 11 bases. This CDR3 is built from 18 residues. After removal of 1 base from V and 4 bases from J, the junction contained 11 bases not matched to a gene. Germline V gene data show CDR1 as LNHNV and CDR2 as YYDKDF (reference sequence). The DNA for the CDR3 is TGTGCCACCAGCAGAGGTGGGACAGGGGGGTCTTTGGGCACTGAAGCTTTCTTT. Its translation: CATSRGGTGGSLGTEAFF.

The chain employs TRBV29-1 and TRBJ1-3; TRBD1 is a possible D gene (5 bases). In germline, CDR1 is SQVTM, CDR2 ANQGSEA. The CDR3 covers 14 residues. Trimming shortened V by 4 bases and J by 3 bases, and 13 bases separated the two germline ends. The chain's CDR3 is CSVGDPGGGNTIYF. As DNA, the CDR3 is TGCAGCGTTGGGGACCCGGGAGGTGGAAACACCATATATTTT.

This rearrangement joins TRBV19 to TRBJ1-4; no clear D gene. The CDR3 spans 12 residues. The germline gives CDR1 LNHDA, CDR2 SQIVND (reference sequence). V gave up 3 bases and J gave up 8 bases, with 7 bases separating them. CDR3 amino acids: CASSMNKEKLFF. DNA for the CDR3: TGTGCCAGTAGTATGAACAAGGAAAAACTGTTTTTT.

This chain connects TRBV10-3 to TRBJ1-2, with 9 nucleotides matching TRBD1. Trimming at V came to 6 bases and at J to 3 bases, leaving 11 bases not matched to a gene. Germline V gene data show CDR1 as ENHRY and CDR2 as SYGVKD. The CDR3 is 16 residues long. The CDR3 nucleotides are TGTGCCATCAGCGGTACCCCCGACAGGGGGGACTATGGCTACACCTTC. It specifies CAISGTPDRGDYGYTF.

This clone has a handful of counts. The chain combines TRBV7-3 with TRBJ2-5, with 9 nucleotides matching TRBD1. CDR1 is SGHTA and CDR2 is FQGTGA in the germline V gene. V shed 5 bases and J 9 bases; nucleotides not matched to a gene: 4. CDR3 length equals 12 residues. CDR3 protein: CASSHTGGAQYF. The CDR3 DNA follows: TGTGCCAGCAGCCATACAGGGGGCGCCCAGTACTTC.

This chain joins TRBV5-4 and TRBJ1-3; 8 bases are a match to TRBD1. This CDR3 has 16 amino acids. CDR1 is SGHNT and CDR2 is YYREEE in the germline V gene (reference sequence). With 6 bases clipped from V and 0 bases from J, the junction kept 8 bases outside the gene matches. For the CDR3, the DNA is TGTGCCAGCACCTCCGGGACAGGCAACTCTGGAAACACCATATATTTT. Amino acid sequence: CASTSGTGNSGNTIYF.

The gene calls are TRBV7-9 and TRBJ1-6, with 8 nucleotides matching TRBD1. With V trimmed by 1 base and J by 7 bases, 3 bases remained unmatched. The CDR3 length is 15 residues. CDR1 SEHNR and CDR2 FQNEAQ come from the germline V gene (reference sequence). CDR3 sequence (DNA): TGTGCCAGCAGCTTAGTCGGACAGGGAAATTCACCCCTCCACTTT. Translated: CASSLVGQGNSPLHF. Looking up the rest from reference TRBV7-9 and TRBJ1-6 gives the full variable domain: DTGVSQNPRHKITKRGQNVTFRCDPISEHNRLYWYRQTLGQGPEFLTYFQNEAQLEKSRLLSDRFSAERPKGSFSTLEIQRTEQGDSAMYLCASSLVGQGNSPLHFGNGTRLTVT.

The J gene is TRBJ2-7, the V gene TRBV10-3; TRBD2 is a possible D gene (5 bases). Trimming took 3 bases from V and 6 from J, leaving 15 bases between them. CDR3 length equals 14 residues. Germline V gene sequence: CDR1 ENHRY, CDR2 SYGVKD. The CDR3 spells CAISDTGNFLEQYF. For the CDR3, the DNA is TGTGCCATCAGTGATACGGGAAACTTTCTCGAGCAGTACTTC.

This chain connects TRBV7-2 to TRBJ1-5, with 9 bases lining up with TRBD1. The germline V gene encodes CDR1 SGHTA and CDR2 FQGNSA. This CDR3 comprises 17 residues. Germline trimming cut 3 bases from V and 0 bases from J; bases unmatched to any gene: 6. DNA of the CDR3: TGTGCCAGCAGCTTGGTGACAGGGGGACGTAGCAATCAGCCCCAGCATTTT. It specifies CASSLVTGGRSNQPQHF.

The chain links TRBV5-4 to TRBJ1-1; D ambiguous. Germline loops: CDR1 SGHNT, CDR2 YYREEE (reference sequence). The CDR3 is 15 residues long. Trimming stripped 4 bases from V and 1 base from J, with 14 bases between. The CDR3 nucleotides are TGTGCCAGCAGCCTCCCCGGGGTGCAGAACACTGAAGCTTTCTTT. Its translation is CASSLPGVQNTEAFF. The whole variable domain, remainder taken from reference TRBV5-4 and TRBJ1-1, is ETGVTQSPTHLIKTRGQQVTLRCSSQSGHNTVSWYQQALGQGPQFIFQYYREEENGRGNFPPRFSGLQFPNYSSELNVNALELDDSALYLCASSLPGVQNTEAFFGQGTRLTVV.

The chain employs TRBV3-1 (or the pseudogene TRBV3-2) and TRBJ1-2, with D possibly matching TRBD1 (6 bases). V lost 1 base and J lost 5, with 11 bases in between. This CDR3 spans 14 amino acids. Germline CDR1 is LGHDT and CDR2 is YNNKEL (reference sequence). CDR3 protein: CASSQGTARYGYTF. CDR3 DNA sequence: TGTGCCAGCAGCCAAGGGACAGCCCGATATGGCTACACCTTC.

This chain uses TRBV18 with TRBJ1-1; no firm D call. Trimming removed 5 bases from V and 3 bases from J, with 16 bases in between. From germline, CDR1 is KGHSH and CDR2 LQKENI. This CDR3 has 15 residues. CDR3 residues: CASSAIPYQDTEAFF. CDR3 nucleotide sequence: TGTGCCAGCTCAGCAATCCCCTATCAGGACACTGAAGCTTTCTTT. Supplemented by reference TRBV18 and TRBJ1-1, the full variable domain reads NAGVMQNPRHLVRRRGQEARLRCSPMKGHSHVYWYRQLPEEGLKFMVYLQKENIIDESGMPKERFSAEFPKEGPSILRIQQVVRGDSAAYFCASSAIPYQDTEAFFGQGTRLTVV.

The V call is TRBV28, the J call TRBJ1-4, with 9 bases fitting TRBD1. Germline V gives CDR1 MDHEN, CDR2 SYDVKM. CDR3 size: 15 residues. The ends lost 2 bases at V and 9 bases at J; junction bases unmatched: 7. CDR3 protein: CASSLPGTGRQKLFF. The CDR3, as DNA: TGTGCCAGCAGTTTACCCGGGACAGGGAGGCAAAAACTGTTTTTT.

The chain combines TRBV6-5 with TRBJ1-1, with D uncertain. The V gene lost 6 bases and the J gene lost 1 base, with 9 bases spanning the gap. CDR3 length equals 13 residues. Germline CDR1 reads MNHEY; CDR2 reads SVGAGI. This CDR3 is CASRRGTNTEAFF. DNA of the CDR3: TGTGCCAGCAGACGCGGAACGAACACTGAAGCTTTCTTT.

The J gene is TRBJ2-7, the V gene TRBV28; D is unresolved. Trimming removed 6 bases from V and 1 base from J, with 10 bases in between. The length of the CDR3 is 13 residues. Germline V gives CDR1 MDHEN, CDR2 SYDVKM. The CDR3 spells CASSPPSSYEQYF. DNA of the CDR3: TGTGCCAGCAGCCCACCCAGTTCCTACGAGCAGTACTTC.

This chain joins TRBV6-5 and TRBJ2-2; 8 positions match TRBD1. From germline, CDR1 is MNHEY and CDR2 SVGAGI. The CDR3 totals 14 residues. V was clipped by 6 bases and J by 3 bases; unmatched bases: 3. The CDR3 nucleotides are TGTGCCAGCAGAGGACAGGGCGACACCGGGGAGCTGTTTTTT. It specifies CASRGQGDTGELFF.

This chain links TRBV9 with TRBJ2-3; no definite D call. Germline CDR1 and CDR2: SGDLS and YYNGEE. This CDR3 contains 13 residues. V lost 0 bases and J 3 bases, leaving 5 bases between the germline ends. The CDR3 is CASSVVSTDTQYF. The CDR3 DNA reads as TGTGCCAGCAGCGTAGTCTCTACAGATACGCAGTATTTT.

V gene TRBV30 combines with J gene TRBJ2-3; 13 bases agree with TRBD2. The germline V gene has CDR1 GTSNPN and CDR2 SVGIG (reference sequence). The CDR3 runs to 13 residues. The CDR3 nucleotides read TGTTCCGGGACTAGCGGGAATGTAGATACGCAGTATTTT. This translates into CSGTSGNVDTQYF.

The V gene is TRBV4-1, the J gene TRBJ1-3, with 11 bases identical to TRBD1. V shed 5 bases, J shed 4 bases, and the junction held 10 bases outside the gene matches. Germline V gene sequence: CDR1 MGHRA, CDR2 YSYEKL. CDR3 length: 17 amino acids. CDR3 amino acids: CASSGRTGGIFGNTIYF. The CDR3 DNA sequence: TGCGCCAGCAGCGGCCGGACAGGGGGCATATTCGGAAACACCATATATTTT.

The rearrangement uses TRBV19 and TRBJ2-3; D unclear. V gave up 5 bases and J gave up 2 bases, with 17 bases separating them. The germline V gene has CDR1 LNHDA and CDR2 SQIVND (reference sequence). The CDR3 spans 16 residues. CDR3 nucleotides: TGTGCCAGTAGTCTTTCGACACAGATATCCACAGATACGCAGTATTTT. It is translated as CASSLSTQISTDTQYF.

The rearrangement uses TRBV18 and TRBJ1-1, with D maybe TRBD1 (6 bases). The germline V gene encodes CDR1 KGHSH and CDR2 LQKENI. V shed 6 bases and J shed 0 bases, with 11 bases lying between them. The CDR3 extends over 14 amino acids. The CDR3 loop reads CASSWTEMNTEAFF. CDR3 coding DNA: TGTGCCAGCTCTTGGACAGAGATGAACACTGAAGCTTTCTTT.

CDR3 in amino acids: CASSTPDRNYGYTF. In nucleotides, the CDR3 is TGTGCCAGTAGTACCCCGGACAGAAACTATGGCTACACCTTC. The gene calls are TRBV19 and TRBJ1-2; D may be TRBD1 (6 bases). The germline V gene has CDR1 LNHDA and CDR2 SQIVND (reference sequence). CDR3 length equals 14 residues. The V end was cut by 4 bases, the J end by 2 bases, with 11 bases between.

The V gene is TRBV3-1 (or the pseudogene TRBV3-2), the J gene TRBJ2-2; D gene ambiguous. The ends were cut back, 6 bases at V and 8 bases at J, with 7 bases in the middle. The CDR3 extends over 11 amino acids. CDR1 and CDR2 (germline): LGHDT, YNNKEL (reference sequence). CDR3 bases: TGTGCCAGCAGTAAGCTGGGGGAGCTGTTTTTT. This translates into CASSKLGELFF.

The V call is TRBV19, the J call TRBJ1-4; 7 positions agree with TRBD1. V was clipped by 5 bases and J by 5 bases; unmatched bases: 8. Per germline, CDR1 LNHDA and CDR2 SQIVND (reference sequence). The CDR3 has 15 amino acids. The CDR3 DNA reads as TGTGCCAGTAGTCCGACCGGGACAGCAAATGAAAAACTGTTTTTT. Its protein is CASSPTGTANEKLFF.

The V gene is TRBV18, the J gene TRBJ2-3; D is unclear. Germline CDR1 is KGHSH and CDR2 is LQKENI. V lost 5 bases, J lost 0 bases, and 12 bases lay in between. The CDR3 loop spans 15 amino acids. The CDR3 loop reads CASSAGVISTDTQYF. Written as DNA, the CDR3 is TGTGCCAGCTCAGCCGGTGTCATAAGCACAGATACGCAGTATTTT.

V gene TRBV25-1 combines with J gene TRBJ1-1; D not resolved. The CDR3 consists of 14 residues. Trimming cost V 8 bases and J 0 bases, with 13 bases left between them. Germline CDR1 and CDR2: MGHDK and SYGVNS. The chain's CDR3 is CASQRTGLNTEAFF. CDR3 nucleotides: TGTGCCAGCCAGCGAACCGGTTTGAACACTGAAGCTTTCTTT.